Given below is one T cell receptor (beta chain) in context. This entry belongs to a study of blood T cell repertoires in COVID-19. Study at large: Researchers got acute and convalescent COVID-19 samples from the United States, Italy and Spain. In each case, the material was cDNA or gDNA derived from T cells, B-cell-depleted T cells, or PBMCs.

Authors' data handling: Estimation of nucleated cell counts relied on the amplification of reference gene primers. Assay used: immunoSEQ multiplex PCR; TCRdb lists only in-frame clones, some missing. That table furnishes V, J and clone size, whereas the DNA furnished D and trimming. The sample has around 170,000 clones; 65% to 85% are singletons. V was pared by 0 bases and J by 3 bases, with 7 bases of the junction left unmatched. The CDR3 is 16 amino acids. Germline V gene sequence: CDR1 SEHNR, CDR2 FQNEAQ (reference sequence). The receptor was derived from a woman aged 55-69 years with acute or convalescent COVID-19. Sequencing input: peripheral blood. The chain uses TRBV7-9 and TRBJ1-2; 7 nucleotides agree with TRBD1. The CDR3 loop is CASSLAGRGRDYGYTF. As DNA, the CDR3 is TGTGCCAGCAGCTTAGCGGGTAGGGGGCGCGACTATGGCTACACCTTC.